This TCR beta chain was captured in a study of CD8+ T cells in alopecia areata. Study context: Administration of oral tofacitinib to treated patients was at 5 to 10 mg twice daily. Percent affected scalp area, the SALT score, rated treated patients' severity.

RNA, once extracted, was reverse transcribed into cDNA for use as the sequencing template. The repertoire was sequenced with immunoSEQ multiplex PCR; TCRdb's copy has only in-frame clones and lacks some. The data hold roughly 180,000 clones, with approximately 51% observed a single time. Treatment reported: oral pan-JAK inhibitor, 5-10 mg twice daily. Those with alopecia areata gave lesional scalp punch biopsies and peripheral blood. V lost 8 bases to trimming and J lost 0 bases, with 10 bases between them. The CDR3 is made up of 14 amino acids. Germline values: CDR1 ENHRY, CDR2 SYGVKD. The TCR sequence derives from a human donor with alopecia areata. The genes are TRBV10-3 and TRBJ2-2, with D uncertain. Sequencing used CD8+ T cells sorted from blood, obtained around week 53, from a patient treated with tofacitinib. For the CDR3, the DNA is TGTGCCATCCGGCTCTCAGCGAACACCGGGGAGCTGTTTTTT. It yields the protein CAIRLSANTGELFF.